The entry below describes one T cell receptor (beta chain). The antigen is unknown. These data belong to a study of CD8+ T cells in alopecia areata. Study overall: Treated patients received oral tofacitinib, 5 to 10 mg twice daily. Tofacitinib ran 6 to 18 months, followed by 6 months off drug. Findings and caveats of the study: Resident alphabeta T cells of normal skin are also sequenced in scalp samples.

The CDR3 contains 16 residues. V was shortened by 3 bases and J by 3 bases, with 18 bases between the two germline ends. From germline, CDR1 is MGHDK and CDR2 SYGVNS. RNA was isolated and reverse transcribed to cDNA, the sequencing template. Sequencing used immunoSEQ multiplex PCR; TCRdb keeps in-frame clones, though not all of them. This sample has 160,000 or so clones, with around 64% found just once. This receptor was identified in a human donor with alopecia areata. The chain employs TRBV25-1 and TRBJ2-7; D might be TRBD2 (7 bases). Sequencing was performed on CD8+ T cells sorted from blood, taken at week 0. The DNA for the CDR3 is TGTGCCAGCAGTGATACCTCCGGGGGGCGAATCTACGAGCAGTACTTC. This encodes CASSDTSGGRIYEQYF.